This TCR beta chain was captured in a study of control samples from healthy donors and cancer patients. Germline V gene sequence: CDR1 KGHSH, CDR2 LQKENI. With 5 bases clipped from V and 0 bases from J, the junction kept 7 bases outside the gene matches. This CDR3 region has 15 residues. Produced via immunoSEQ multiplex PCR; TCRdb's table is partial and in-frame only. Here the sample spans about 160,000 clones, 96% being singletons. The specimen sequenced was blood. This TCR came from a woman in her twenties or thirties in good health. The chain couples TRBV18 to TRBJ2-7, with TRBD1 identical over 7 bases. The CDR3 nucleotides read TGTGCCAGCTCAGCTACAGGGGCGAGCTCCTACGAGCAGTACTTC. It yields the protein CASSATGASSYEQYF.